This T cell receptor (beta chain) was recovered during a study of T cell repertoires in cytomegalovirus infection. In TCRdb, the reads were re-called with MiXCR into one record per CDR3 protein. This table holds 250,000 to 350,000 distinct CDR3 sequences, 20% to 30% found once. A note on this clonotype: No conserved phenylalanine or tryptophan ends this CDR3, so it is likely a read error.

This CDR3 region has 11 residues. V lost 0 bases and J lost 8, with 4 bases in between. Germline assignment: CDR1 SNHLY and CDR2 FYNNEI. The sequenced sample consisted of PBMCs. This chain joins TRBV2 and TRBJ1-2; no clear D. This clonotype was obtained from a human donor in good health (CMV status not recorded). Some clones in this sample may be carry-over from other donors' samples. The CDR3 DNA is TGTGCCAGCAGTGAAGCGCGCGGCTACACCGTC. It encodes CASSEARGYTV.